This note documents a single TCR beta chain sequence. The CDR3 is made up of 15 amino acids. The germline V gene encodes CDR1 MNHEY and CDR2 SMNVEV (reference sequence). Deletions cut 0 bases from V and 5 bases from J, with 14 bases between. This specimen belongs to a study of blood T cell repertoires in COVID-19. Study in general: The United States, Italy and Spain were the sources of the acute and convalescent COVID-19 samples.

TCRdb keeps only in-frame clones here, not all; method: immunoSEQ multiplex PCR. In the table there are just under 350,000 clones, around 90% of which are singletons. V gene TRBV27 combines with J gene TRBJ2-7; D perhaps matches TRBD1 (7 bases). The sample was peripheral blood. The sequence was collected from a woman aged 18-29 years who had recovered from COVID-19. The CDR3 sequence: CASSLSPGGSHEQYV. CDR3 nucleotides: TGTGCCAGCAGTTTATCCCCAGGGGGGTCTCACGAGCAGTACGTC.